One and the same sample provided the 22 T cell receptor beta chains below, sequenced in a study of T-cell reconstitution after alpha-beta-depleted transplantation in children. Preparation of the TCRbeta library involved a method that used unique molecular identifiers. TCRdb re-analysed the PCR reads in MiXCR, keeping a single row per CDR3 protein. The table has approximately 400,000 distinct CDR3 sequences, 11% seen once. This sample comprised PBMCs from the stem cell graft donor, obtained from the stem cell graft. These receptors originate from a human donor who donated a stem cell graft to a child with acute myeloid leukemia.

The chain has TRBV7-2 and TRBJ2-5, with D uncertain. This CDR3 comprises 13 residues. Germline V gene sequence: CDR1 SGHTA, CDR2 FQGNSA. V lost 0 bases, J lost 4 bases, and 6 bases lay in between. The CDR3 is CASSLAVLETQYF. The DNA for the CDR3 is TGTGCCAGCAGCTTAGCGGTGTTAGAGACCCAGTACTTC.

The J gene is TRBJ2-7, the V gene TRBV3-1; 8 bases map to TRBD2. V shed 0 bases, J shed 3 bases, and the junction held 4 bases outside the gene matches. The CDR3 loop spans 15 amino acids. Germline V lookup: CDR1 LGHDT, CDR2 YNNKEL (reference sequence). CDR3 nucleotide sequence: TGTGCCAGCAGCCAAGATCCGCGGGGGGTCTACGAGCAGTACTTC. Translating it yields CASSQDPRGVYEQYF.

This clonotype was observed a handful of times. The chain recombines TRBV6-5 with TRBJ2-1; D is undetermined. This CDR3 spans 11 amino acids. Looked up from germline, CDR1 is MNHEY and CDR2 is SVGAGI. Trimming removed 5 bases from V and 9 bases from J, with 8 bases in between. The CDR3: CASSMQTEQFF. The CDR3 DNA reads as TGTGCCAGCAGTATGCAGACTGAGCAGTTCTTC.

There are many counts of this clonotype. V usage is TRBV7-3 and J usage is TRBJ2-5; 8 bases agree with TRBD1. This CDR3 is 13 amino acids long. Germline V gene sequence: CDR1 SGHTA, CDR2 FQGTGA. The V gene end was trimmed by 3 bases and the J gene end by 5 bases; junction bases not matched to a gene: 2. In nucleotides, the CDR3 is TGTGCCAGCAGCTTGGACAGGGCCGAGACCCAGTACTTC. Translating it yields CASSLDRAETQYF.

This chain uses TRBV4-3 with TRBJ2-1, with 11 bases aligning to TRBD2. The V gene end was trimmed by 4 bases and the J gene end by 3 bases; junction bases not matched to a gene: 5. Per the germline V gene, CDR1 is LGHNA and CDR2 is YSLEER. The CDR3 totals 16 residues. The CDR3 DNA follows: TGCGCCAGCAGCCCCCGGACTAGCGGGCACTACAATGAGCAGTTCTTC. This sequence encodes CASSPRTSGHYNEQFF.

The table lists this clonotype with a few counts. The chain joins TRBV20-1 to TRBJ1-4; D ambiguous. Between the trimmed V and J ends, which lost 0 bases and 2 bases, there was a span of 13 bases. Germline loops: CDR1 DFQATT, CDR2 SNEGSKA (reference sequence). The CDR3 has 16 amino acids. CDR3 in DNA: TGCAGTGCTAGAGACCCCCGCCGGGCGACTAATGAAAAACTGTTTTTT. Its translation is CSARDPRRATNEKLFF.

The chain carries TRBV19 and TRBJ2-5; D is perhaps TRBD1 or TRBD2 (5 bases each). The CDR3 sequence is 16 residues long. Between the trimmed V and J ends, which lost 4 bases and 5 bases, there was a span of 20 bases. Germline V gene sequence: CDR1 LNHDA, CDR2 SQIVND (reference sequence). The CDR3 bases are TGTGCCAGTAGTAACAAAGGGACGGCGAGACGGGAGACCCAGTACTTC. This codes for CASSNKGTARRETQYF.

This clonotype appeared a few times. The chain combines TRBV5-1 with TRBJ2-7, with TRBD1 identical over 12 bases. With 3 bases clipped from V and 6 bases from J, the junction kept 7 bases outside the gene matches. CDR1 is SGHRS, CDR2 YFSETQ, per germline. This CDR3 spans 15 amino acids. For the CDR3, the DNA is TGCGCCAGCAGCTGGGGGGGACAGGGGGCCGGCGAGCAGTACTTC. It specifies CASSWGGQGAGEQYF.

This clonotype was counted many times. For the CDR3, the DNA is TGCAGCGTGGCAACTAGCGCGAGCTCCTACAATGAGCAGTTCTTC. This sequence encodes CSVATSASSYNEQFF. V usage is TRBV29-1 and J usage is TRBJ2-1, with 7 nucleotides matching TRBD2. V lost 6 bases to trimming and J lost 0 bases; unmatched junction nucleotides: 8. This CDR3 spans 15 amino acids. Germline loops: CDR1 SQVTM, CDR2 ANQGSEA.

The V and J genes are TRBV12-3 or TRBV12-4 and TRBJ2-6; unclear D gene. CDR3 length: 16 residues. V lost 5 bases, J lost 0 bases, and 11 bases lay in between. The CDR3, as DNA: TGTGCCAGCAGTCCCGGACGTACCTCTGGGGCCAACGTCCTGACTTTC. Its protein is CASSPGRTSGANVLTF.

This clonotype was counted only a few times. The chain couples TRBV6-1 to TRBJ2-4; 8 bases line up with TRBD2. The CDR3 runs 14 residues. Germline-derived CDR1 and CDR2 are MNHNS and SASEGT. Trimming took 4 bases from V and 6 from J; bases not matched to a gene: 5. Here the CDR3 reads CASSGSRGGNIQYF. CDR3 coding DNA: TGTGCCAGCAGTGGATCCCGGGGGGGAAACATTCAGTACTTC.

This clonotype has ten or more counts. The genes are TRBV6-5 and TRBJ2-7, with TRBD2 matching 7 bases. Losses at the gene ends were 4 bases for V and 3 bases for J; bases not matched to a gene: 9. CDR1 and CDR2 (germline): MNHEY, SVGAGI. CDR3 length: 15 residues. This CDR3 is CASSSARGDYYEQYF. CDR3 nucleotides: TGTGCCAGCAGTTCCGCTCGAGGGGACTACTACGAGCAGTACTTC.

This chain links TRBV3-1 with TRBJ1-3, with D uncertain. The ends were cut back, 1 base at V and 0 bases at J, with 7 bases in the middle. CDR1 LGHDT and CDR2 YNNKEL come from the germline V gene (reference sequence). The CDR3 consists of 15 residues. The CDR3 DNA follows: TGTGCCAGCAGCCAAGGGGTCTCCTCTGGAAACACCATATATTTT. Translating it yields CASSQGVSSGNTIYF.

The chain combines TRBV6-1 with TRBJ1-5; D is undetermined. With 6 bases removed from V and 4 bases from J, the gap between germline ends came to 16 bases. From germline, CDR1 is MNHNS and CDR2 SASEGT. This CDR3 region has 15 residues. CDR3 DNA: TGTGCCAGCAGGCTCTGGGCCAGCGAAAATCAGCCCCAGCATTTT. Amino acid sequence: CASRLWASENQPQHF.

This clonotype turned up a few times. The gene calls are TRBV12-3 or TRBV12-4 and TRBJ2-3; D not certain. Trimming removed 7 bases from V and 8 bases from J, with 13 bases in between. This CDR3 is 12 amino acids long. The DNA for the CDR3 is TGTGCCAGCAATGAACCGAACCCTACGCAGTATTTT. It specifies CASNEPNPTQYF.

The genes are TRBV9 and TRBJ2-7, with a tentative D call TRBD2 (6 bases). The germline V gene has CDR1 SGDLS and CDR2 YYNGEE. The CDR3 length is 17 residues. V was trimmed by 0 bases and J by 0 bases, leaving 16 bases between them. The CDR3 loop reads CASSVGIGGASSYEQYF. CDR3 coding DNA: TGTGCCAGCAGCGTAGGAATCGGCGGGGCAAGCTCCTACGAGCAGTACTTC.

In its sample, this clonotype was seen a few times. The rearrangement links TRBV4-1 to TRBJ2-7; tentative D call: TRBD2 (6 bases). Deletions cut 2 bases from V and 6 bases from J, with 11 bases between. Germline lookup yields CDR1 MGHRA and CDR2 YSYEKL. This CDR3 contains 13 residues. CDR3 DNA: TGCGCCAGCAGCCAATCCCTAGCGACCGAGCAGTACTTC. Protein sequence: CASSQSLATEQYF.

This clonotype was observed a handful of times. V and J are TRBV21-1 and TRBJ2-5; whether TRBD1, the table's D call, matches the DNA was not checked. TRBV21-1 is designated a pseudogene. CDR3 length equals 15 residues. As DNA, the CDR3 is TGTGCCAGCAGCAACGGCGCAGGGTGGATCGTGACCCAGTACTTC. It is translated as CASSNGAGWIVTQYF.

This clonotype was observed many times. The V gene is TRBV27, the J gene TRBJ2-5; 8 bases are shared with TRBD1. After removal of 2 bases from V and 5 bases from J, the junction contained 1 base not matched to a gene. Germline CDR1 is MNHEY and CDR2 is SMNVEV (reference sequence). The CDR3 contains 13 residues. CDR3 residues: CASSLQGAETQYF. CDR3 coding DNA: TGTGCCAGCAGTTTACAGGGGGCTGAGACCCAGTACTTC.

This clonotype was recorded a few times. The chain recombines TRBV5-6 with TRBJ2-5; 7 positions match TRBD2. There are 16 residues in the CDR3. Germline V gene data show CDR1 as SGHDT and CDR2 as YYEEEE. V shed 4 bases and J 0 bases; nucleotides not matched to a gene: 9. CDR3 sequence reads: CASSPPSGEYQETQYF. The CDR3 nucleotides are TGTGCCAGCAGCCCCCCTAGCGGAGAGTACCAAGAGACCCAGTACTTC. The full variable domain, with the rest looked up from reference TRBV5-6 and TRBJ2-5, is DAGVTQSPTHLIKTRGQQVTLRCSPKSGHDTVSWYQQALGQGPQFIFQYYEEEERQRGNFPDRFSGHQFPNYSSELNVNALLLGDSALYLCASSPPSGEYQETQYFGPGTRLLVL.

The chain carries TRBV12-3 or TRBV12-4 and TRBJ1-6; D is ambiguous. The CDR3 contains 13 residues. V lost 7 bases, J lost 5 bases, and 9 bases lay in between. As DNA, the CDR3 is TGTGCCAGCAAGGGCTCTGATAATTCACCCCTCCACTTT. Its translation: CASKGSDNSPLHF.

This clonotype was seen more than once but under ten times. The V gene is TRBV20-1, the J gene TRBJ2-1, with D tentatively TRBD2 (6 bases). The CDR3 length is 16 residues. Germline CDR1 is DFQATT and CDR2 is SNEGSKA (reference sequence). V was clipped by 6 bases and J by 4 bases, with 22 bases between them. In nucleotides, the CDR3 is TGCAGTGCGAGCGGAAAAGCGGCCGGGGGATACAATGAGCAGTTCTTC. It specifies CSASGKAAGGYNEQFF.